This TCR beta chain originates from a study of Graves' ophthalmopathy and Graves' hyperthyroidism. Study-level information: Peripheral blood samples were taken at initial diagnosis, before any treatment.

Study outcomes and limitations: From stable hyperthyroidism, ophthalmopathy was separated by a 13-signature model with about 88% sensitivity and around 80% specificity. Most thyroid clonotypes expanded beyond 0.001 frequency were also found in blood.

Amplification from RNA transcripts yielded the TCR beta CDR3 regions. First-round RT-PCR with HTBI primers preceded a second-round multiplex PCR. In TCRdb, the multiplex PCR reads were re-called with MiXCR into one record per CDR3 protein. The table has hundreds of thousands of distinct CDR3 sequences, over 20% seen once. This clonotype showed up many times. Its specificity is not known. Clinical symptoms, serum thyroxine, TRAb, thyroid ultrasound and orbital computed tomography formed the basis of diagnosis. The germline CDR1 and CDR2 sequences are MNHNS and SASEGT. CDR3 length: 14 residues. V lost 5 bases and J lost 4, with 14 bases in between.

The sample was peripheral blood. The receptor was derived from a woman younger than 30 with stable Graves' hyperthyroidism. Some clones in this sample may be carry-over from other donors' samples. The V and J genes are TRBV6-1 and TRBJ1-1, with D perhaps matching TRBD1 (5 bases). CDR3 loop: CASSKKGTVTEAFF. The CDR3 region has the DNA TGTGCCAGCAGTAAGAAGGGGACGGTCACTGAAGCTTTCTTT.